This T cell receptor beta chain was documented in a study of T-cell reconstitution after alpha-beta-depleted transplantation in children. The CDR3 runs 13 residues. With 3 bases removed from V and 0 bases from J, the gap between germline ends came to 7 bases. Germline V gene lookup returns CDR1 SGHRS and CDR2 YFSETQ. Whole-study results and caveats: Recipient T cells and thymic progenitors that survived gave rise to the high TCRbeta diversity observed at day 60 in some patients.

During its preparation, the TCRbeta library received unique molecular identifiers. From the PCR reads, TCRdb called clonotypes with MiXCR, one entry per CDR3 protein. The sample contains around 440,000 distinct CDR3 sequences, roughly 10% of which appear only once. This clonotype has at least ten counts. Antigen: not known. The chain employs TRBV5-1 and TRBJ2-7; no definite D call. This clonotype was sampled from a child aged 2 to 15 with inherited bone marrow failure, due to receive a stem cell transplant. Source: PBMCs, taken before TCRalphabeta/CD19-depleted stem cell transplant. The CDR3 nucleotides read TGCGCCAGCAGCTCCAGACGCTCCTACGAGCAGTACTTC. Translated, it gives CASSSRRSYEQYF.